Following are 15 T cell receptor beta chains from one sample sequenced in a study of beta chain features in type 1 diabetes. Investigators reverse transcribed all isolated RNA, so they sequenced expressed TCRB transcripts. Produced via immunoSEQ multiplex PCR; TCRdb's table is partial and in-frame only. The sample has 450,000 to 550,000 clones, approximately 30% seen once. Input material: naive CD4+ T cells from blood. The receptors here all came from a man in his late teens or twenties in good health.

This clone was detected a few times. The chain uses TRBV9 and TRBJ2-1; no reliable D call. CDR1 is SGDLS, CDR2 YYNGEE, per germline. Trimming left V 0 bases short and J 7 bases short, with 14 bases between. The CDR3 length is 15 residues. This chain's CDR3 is CASSVAGGFGNEQFF. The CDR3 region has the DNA TGTGCCAGCAGCGTAGCTGGCGGCTTTGGTAATGAGCAGTTCTTC. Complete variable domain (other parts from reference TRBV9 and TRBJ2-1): DSGVTQTPKHLITATGQRVTLRCSPRSGDLSVYWYQQSLDQGLQFLIQYYNGEERAKGNILERFSAQQFPDLHSELNLSSLELGDSALYFCASSVAGGFGNEQFFGPGTRLTVL.

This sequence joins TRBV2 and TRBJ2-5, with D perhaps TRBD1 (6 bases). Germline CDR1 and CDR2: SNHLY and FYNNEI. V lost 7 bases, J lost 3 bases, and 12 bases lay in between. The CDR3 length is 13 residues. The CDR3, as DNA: TGTGCCAGCACCGACACAGGGAAAGAGACCCAGTACTTC. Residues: CASTDTGKETQYF.

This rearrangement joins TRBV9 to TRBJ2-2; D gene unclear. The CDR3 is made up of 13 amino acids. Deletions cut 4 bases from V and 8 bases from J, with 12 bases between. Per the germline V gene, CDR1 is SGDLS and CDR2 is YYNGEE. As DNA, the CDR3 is TGTGCCAGCAGCCCCCGACTGCCTGGGGAGCTGTTTTTT. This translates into CASSPRLPGELFF.

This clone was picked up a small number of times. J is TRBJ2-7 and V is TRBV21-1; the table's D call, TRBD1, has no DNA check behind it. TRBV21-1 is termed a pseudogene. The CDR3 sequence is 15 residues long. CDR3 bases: TGTGCCAGCAGCAAAGGACACTTCCCTTCCTACGAGCAGTACTTC. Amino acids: CASSKGHFPSYEQYF.

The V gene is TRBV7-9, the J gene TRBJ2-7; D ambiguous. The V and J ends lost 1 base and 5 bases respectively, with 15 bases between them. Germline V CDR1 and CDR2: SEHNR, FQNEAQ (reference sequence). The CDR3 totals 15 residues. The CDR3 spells CASSLGRSRAHEQYF. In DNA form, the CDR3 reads TGTGCCAGCAGCTTAGGTCGCAGTAGAGCCCACGAGCAGTACTTC.

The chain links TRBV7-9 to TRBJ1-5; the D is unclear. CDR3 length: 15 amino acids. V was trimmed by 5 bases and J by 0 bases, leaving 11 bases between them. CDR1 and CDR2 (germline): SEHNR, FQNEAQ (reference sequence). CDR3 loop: CASSPTLGSNQPQHF. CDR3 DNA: TGTGCCAGCAGCCCCACCCTGGGTAGCAATCAGCCCCAGCATTTT.

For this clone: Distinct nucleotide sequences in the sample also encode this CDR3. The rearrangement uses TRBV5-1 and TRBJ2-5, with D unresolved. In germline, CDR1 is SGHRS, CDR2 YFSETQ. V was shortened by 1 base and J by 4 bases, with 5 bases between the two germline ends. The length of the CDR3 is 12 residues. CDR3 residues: CASSLSVETQYF. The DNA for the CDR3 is TGCGCCAGCAGCTTGTCCGTAGAGACCCAGTACTTC.

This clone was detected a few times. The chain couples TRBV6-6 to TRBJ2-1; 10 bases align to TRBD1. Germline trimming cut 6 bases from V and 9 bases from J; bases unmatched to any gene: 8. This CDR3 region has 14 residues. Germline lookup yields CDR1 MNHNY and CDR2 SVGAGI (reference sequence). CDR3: CASREGTGEFEQFF. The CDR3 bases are TGTGCCAGCAGGGAGGGGACAGGGGAATTTGAGCAGTTCTTC.

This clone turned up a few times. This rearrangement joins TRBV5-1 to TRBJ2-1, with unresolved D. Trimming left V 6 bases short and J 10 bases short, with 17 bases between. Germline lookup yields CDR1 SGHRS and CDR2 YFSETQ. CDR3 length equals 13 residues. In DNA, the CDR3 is TGCGCCAGCACCCTCCTAGACCAGTCGGAGCAGTTCTTC. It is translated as CASTLLDQSEQFF. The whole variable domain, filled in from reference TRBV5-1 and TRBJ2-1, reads KAGVTQTPRYLIKTRGQQVTLSCSPISGHRSVSWYQQTPGQGLQFLFEYFSETQRNKGNFPGRFSGRQFSNSRSEMNVSTLELGDSALYLCASTLLDQSEQFFGPGTRLTVL.

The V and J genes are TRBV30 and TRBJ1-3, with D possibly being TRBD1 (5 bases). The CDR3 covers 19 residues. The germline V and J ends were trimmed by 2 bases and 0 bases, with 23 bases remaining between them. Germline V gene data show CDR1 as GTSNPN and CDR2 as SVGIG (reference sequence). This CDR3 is CAWSKWAGSFSSSGNTIYF. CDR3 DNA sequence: TGTGCCTGGAGTAAATGGGCAGGGAGCTTTTCGAGCTCTGGAAACACCATATATTTT.

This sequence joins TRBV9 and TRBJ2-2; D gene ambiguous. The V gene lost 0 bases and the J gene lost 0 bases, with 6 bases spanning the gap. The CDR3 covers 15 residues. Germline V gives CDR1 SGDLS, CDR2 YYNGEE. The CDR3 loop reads CASSVVWANTGELFF. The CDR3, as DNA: TGTGCCAGCAGCGTAGTTTGGGCGAACACCGGGGAGCTGTTTTTT. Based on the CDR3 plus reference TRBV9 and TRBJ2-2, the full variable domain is DSGVTQTPKHLITATGQRVTLRCSPRSGDLSVYWYQQSLDQGLQFLIQYYNGEERAKGNILERFSAQQFPDLHSELNLSSLELGDSALYFCASSVVWANTGELFFGEGSRLTVL.

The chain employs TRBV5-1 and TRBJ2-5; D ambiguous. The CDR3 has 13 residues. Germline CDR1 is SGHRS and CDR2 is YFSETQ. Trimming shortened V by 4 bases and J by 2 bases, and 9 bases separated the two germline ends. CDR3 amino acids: CASSLNGQETQYF. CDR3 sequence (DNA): TGCGCCAGCAGCCTAAATGGGCAAGAGACCCAGTACTTC. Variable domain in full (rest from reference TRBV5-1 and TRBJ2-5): KAGVTQTPRYLIKTRGQQVTLSCSPISGHRSVSWYQQTPGQGLQFLFEYFSETQRNKGNFPGRFSGRQFSNSRSEMNVSTLELGDSALYLCASSLNGQETQYFGPGTRLLVL.

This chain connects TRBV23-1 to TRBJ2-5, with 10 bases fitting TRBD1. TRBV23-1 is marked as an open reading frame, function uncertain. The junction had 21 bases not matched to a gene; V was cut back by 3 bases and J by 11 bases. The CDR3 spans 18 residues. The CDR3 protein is CASSQKVRDRGRRAEQYF. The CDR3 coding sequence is TGCGCCAGCAGTCAGAAAGTGAGGGACAGGGGTCGTAGGGCAGAGCAGTACTTC.

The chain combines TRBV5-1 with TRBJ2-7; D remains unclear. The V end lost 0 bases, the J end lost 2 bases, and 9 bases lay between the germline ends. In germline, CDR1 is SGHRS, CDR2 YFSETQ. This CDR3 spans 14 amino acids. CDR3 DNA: TGCGCCAGCAGCTTGGAAGGGTTGGCCTACGAGCAGTACTTC. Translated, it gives CASSLEGLAYEQYF.

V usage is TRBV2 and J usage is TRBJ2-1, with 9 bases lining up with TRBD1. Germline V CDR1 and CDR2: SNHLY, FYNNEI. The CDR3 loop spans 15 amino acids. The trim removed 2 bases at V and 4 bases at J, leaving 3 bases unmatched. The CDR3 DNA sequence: TGTGCCAGCAGTGAACTAGGGACAGGGTACAATGAGCAGTTCTTC. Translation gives CASSELGTGYNEQFF.